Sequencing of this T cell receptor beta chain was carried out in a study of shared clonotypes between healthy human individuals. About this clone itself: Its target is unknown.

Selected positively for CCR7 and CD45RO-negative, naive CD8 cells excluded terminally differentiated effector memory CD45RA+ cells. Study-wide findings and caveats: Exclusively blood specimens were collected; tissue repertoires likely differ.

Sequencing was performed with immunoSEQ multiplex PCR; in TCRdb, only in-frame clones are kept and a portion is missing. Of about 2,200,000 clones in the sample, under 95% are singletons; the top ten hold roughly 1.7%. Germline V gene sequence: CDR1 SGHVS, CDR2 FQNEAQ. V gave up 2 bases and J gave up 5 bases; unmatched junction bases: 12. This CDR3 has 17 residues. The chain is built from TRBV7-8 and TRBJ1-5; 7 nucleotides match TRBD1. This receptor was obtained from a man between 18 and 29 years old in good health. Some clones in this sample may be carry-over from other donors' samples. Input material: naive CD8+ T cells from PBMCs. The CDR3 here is CASSLMRQGSRHQPQHF. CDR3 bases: TGTGCCAGCAGCTTAATGAGACAGGGCTCGCGGCATCAGCCCCAGCATTTT.